Detailed here is one TCR beta chain. This specimen belongs to a study of blood T cell repertoires in COVID-19. Only in-frame clones appear in the TCRdb table, and some are missing; sequencing was by immunoSEQ multiplex PCR. This table has roughly 160,000 clones, roughly 90% appearing once. The CDR3 runs 12 residues. Germline trimming cut 10 bases from V and 1 base from J; bases unmatched to any gene: 2. Germline loops: CDR1 SNHLY, CDR2 FYNNEI. The TCR sequence derives from a man aged 18 to 29 with acute or convalescent COVID-19. The rearrangement joins TRBV2 to TRBJ2-3; TRBD2 aligns across 7 bases. The sample comprised peripheral blood. The CDR3 protein is CATGGGTDTQYF. The CDR3 coding sequence is TGTGCCACTGGGGGGGGCACAGATACGCAGTATTTT.